This TCR beta chain was captured in a study of blood T cell repertoires in COVID-19. Across the study: COVID-19 samples collected from the United States, Italy and Spain covered acute and convalescent phases. PBMCs, B-cell-depleted T cells, or T cells provided the cDNA or gDNA that made up the material.

Here immunoSEQ multiplex PCR was the method, and the copy in TCRdb shows in-frame clones only, minus some. The sample consists of roughly 69,000 clones, almost 90% of them appearing once. The CDR3 totals 14 residues. Germline V gene sequence: CDR1 MGHRA, CDR2 YSYEKL. V shed 3 bases and J shed 2 bases, with 8 bases lying between them. Sequencing was done on a sample of peripheral blood. The rearrangement joins TRBV4-1 to TRBJ1-3, with TRBD1 as a possible D gene (5 bases). The TCR was taken from a middle-aged man with acute or convalescent COVID-19. This CDR3 reads CASSQRGTGNTIYF. CDR3 nucleotide sequence: TGCGCCAGCAGCCAGCGGGGGACTGGAAACACCATATATTTT.